The rows below give T cell receptor beta chains drawn from one sample of a study of post-analysis software for immune sequencing data. MiXCR, run by TCRdb on the PCR reads, gives a single entry per CDR3 protein. The data hold roughly 800,000 distinct CDR3 sequences, with roughly 50% observed a single time. Sequencing was performed on blood. The origin of the receptors is a girl between 10 and 17 years old with multiple sclerosis. The CDR3 runs from the conserved cysteine through the conserved F or W. A D gene is named only where the DNA matches it firmly. Clone sizes are given selectively: once, few, many, or a class where the clone is expanded.

length,J,D,V,size,CDR3,DNA
16,TRBJ1-2,NA,TRBV5-4,NA,CASSLASYRDNYGYTF,TGTGCCAGCAGCTTGGCGAGCTACAGGGACAACTATGGCTACACCTTC
14,TRBJ2-3,NA,TRBV10-3,few,CAIARWREVDTQYF,TGTGCCATCGCCAGGTGGAGAGAGGTAGATACGCAGTATTTT
15,TRBJ2-3,NA,TRBV5-1,NA,CASSSSLSMRDTQYF,TGCGCCAGCAGCTCAAGCCTTTCAATGCGAGATACGCAGTATTTT
15,TRBJ1-5,NA,TRBV2,NA,CASSDVGSSSQPQHF,TGTGCCAGCAGTGATGTAGGGTCTTCGAGCCAGCCCCAGCATTTT
15,TRBJ1-2,TRBD1,TRBV5-1,NA,CASSSRTGGSYGYTF,TGCGCCAGCAGCTCACGGACAGGGGGCAGCTATGGCTACACCTTC
13,TRBJ2-1,NA,TRBV6-5,few,CASRSLVRNEQFF,TGTGCCAGCAGGTCCCTAGTGAGGAATGAGCAGTTCTTC
16,TRBJ2-3,NA,TRBV7-9,NA,CASSLLSTASTDTQYF,TGTGCCAGCAGCTTATTATCGACGGCTAGCACAGATACGCAGTATTTT
14,TRBJ2-7,NA,TRBV7-2,NA,CASSLVPGRGEQYF,TGTGCCAGCAGCTTAGTTCCAGGGAGGGGGGAGCAGTACTTC
14,TRBJ2-7,NA,TRBV6-5,NA,CAGSYQRFSYEQYF,TGTGCCGGCAGTTACCAGCGGTTCTCCTACGAGCAGTACTTC
16,TRBJ2-1,TRBD2,TRBV2,NA,CASSAPRPGGDNEQFF,TGTGCCAGCAGTGCACCCCGGCCCGGGGGGGACAATGAGCAGTTCTTC
14,TRBJ2-3,NA,TRBV6-2/TRBV6-3,few,CASRLSGSSNTQYF,TGTGCCAGCAGACTATCGGGCTCGTCGAATACGCAGTATTTT
15,TRBJ2-5,NA,TRBV5-1,few,CASSAAVGSQETQYF,TGCGCCAGCAGCGCCGCCGTGGGTAGTCAAGAGACCCAGTACTTC
14,TRBJ2-5,NA,TRBV7-2,NA,CASSLGGTAETQYF,TGTGCCAGCAGCTTAGGGGGGACCGCAGAGACCCAGTACTTC
17,TRBJ2-1,TRBD1,TRBV20-1,NA,CSASNLPQGGTYNEQFF,TGCAGTGCTAGCAATCTACCACAGGGGGGCACCTACAATGAGCAGTTCTTC
13,TRBJ2-3,NA,TRBV5-1,few,CASSSIPVDTRYF,TGCGCCAGCAGCTCAATCCCAGTGGATACGCGGTATTTT
18,TRBJ2-3,TRBD2,TRBV20-1,NA,CSARAPPGTSGSPDTQYF,TGCAGTGCTAGAGCTCCCCCCGGGACTAGCGGGAGCCCAGATACGCAGTATTTT
11,TRBJ1-1,NA,TRBV29-1,NA,CSVHMNTEAFF,TGCAGCGTACACATGAACACTGAAGCTTTCTTT
16,TRBJ1-1,NA,TRBV4-1,NA,CASSQAVNSRSAEAFF,TGCGCCAGCAGCCAAGCTGTCAATTCCCGGTCGGCTGAAGCTTTCTTT
15,TRBJ2-1,NA,TRBV7-3,NA,CASSLPGGRQNEQFF,TGTGCCAGCAGCTTACCGGGGGGCCGGCAGAATGAGCAGTTCTTC